This T cell receptor beta chain was sequenced during a study of regulatory T cells in long-lasting Graves disease. CDR1 and CDR2 from the germline V gene are MDHEN and SYDVKM. The CDR3 totals 16 residues. Germline trimming cut 5 bases from V and 4 bases from J; bases unmatched to any gene: 10. Time point noted: persistent/refractory GD, antithyroid drugs over 5 years with positive TRAb. From RNA extracted from PBMCs, the TCR library was made. Combining iRepertoire HTBI primers with Arm-PCR of CDR3 regions, the authors built TCR beta libraries. TCRdb redid the calling of the multiplex PCR reads with MiXCR, one entry per CDR3 protein. The data contain 300,000 to 400,000 distinct CDR3 sequences, 20% of them seen just once; the ten biggest clones take up 29%. This clonotype was recorded a few times.

The specimen comprised peripheral blood mononuclear cells (PBMCs), sampled when the disease was refractory, from a patient treated with antithyroid drugs. The rearrangement joins TRBV28 to TRBJ2-1, with 8 nucleotides matching TRBD1. This sequence originates from a female donor with Graves disease. CDR3 in amino acids: CASSPYRGTSYNEQFF. CDR3 nucleotide sequence: TGTGCCAGCAGTCCCTACAGGGGGACCTCGTACAATGAGCAGTTCTTC.